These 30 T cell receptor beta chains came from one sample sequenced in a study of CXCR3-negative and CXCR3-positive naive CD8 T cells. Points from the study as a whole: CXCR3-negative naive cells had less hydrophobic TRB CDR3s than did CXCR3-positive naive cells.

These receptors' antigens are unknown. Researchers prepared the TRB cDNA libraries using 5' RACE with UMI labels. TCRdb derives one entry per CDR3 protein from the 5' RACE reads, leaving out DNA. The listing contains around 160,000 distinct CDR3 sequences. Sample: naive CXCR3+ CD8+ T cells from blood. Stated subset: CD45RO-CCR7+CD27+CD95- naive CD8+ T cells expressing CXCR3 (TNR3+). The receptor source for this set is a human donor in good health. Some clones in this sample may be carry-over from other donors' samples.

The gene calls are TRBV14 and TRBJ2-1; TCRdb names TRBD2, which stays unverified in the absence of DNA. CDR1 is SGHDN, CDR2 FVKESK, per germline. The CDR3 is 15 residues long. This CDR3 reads CASSQETGGDNEQFF.

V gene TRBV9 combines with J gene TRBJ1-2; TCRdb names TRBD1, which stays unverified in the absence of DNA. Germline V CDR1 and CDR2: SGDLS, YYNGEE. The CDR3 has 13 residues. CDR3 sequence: CASSPGGNYGYTF.

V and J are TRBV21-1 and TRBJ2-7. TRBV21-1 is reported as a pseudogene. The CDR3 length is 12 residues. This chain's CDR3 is CASTWTWLEQYF.

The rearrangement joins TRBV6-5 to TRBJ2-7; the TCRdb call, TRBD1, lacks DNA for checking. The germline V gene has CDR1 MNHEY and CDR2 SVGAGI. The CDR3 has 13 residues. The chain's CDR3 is CASGTGFLSEQYF.

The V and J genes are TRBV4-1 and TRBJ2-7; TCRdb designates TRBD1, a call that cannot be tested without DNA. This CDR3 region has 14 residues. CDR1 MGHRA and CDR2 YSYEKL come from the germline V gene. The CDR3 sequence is CASSFGTGFYEQYF.

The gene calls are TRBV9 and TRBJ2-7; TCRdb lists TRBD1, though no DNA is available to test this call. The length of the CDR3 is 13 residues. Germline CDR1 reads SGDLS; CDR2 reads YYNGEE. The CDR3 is CASSIGHQYEQYF.

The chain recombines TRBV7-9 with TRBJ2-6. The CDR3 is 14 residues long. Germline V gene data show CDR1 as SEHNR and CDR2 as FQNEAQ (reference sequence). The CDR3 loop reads CASSVGVGANVLTF.

CDR3 protein: CASSLVSGGDYNEQFF. This chain links TRBV5-1 with TRBJ2-1. Germline assignment: CDR1 SGHRS and CDR2 YFSETQ. CDR3 length: 16 amino acids.

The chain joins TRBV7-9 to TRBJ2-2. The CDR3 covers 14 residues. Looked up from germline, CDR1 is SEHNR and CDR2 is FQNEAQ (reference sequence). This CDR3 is CASSLTEYPGELFF.

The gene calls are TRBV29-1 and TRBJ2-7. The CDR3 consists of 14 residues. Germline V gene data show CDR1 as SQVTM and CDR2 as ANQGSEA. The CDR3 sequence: CSVILTGFSYEQYF.

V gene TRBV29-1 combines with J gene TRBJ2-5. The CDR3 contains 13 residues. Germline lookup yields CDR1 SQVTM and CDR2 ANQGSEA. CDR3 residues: CSVEDGQQETQYF.

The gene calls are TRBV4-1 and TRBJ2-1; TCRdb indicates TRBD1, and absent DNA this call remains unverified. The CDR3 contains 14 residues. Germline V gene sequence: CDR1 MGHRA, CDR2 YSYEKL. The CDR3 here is CASSQVGSGDEQFF.

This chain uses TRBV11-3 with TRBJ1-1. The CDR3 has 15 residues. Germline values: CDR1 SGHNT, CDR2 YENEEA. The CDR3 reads CASSLDGAQNTEAFF.

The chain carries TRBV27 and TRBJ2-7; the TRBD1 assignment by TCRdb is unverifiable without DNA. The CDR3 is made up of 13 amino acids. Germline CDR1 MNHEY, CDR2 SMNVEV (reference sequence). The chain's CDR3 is CASSYDRTYERYF.

The CDR3 loop reads CSVLLAGNNEQFF. V is TRBV29-1 and J is TRBJ2-1; absent DNA, TCRdb's TRBD2 call cannot be checked. The V gene's germline CDR1 is SQVTM and CDR2 ANQGSEA. The CDR3 has 13 residues.

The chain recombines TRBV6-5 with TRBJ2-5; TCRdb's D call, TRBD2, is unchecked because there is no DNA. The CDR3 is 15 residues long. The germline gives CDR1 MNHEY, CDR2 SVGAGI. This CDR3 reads CASSLTSGGWETQYF.

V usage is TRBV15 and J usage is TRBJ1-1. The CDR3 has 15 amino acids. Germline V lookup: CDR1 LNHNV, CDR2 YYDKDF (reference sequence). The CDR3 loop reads CATSRAVDPNTEAFF.

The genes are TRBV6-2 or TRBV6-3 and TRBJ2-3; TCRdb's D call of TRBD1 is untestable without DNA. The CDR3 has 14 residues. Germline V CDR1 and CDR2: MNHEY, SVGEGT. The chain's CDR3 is CASSYTGGGDTQYF.

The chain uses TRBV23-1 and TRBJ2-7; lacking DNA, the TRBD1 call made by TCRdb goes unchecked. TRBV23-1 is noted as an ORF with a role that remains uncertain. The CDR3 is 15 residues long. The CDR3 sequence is CASSHFTRDRYEQYF.

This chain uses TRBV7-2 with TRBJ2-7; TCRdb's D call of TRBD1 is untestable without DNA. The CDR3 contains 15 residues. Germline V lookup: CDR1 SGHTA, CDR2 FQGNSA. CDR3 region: CASSSGTDLTYEQYF.

The CDR3 loop is CASNGQGVGELFF. The chain couples TRBV27 to TRBJ2-2; there is no DNA to check the TCRdb D call of TRBD1. Per germline, CDR1 MNHEY and CDR2 SMNVEV (reference sequence). The CDR3 has 13 amino acids.

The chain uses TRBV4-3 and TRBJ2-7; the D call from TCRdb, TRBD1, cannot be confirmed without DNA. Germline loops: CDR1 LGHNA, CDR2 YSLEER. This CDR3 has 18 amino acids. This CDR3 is CASSQDRLETGGVYEQYF.

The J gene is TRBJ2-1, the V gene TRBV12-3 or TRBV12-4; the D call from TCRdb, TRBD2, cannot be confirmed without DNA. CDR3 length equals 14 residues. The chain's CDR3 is CASSAGGLYNEQFF.

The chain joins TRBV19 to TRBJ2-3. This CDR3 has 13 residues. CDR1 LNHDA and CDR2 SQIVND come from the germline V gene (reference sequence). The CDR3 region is CASRPFMDDTQYF.

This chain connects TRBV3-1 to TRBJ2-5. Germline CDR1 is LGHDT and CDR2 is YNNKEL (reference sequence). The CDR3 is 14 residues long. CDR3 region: CASSHAHNQETQYF.

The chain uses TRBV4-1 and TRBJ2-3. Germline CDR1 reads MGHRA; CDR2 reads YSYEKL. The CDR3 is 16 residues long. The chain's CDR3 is CASSQDWQASTDTQYF.

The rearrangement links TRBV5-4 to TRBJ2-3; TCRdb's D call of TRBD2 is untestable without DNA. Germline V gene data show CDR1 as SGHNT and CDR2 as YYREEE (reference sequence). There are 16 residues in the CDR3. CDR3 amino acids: CASSSGLAELTDTQYF.

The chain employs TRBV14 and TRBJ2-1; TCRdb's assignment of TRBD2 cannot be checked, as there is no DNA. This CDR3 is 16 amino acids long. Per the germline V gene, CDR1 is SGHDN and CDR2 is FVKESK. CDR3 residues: CASSERTSGFYNEQFF. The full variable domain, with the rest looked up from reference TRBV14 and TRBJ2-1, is EAGVTQFPSHSVIEKGQTVTLRCDPISGHDNLYWYRRVMGKEIKFLLHFVKESKQDESGMPNNRFLAERTGGTYSTLKVQPAELEDSGVYFCASSERTSGFYNEQFFGPGTRLTVL.

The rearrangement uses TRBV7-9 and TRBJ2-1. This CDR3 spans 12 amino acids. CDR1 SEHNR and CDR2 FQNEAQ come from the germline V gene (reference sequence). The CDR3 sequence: CASSLGRPEQFF.

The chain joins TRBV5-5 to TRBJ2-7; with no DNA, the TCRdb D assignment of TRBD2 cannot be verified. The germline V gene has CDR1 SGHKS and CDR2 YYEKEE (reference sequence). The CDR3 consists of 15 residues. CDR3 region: CASSFQAGGSYEQYF. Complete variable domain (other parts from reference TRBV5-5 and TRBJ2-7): DAGVTQSPTHLIKTRGQQVTLRCSPISGHKSVSWYQQVLGQGPQFIFQYYEKEERGRGNFPDRFSARQFPNYSSELNVNALLLGDSALYLCASSFQAGGSYEQYFGPGTRLTVT.